Each of the 25 T cell receptor beta chains below was sequenced from the same sample in a study of cytomegalovirus exposure and HLA in healthy donors. This table comes from immunoSEQ multiplex PCR, and its TCRdb copy is limited to in-frame clones, with some not included. This table holds 50,000 or so clones, 94% found once. What was sequenced was PBMCs. The receptors originated from a woman aged 18-35 years in good health and CMV-seropositive.

This chain joins TRBV9 and TRBJ2-3, with 8 bases that match TRBD2. V lost 6 bases and J lost 6; bases outside the gene matches: 15. Per the germline V gene, CDR1 is SGDLS and CDR2 is YYNGEE. The CDR3 is made up of 16 amino acids. The CDR3 DNA follows: TGTGCCAGCACCCACAGCGGGGGCCTAGGGGGGGATACGCAGTATTTT. It is translated as CASTHSGGLGGDTQYF. Full variable domain (missing parts from reference TRBV9 and TRBJ2-3): DSGVTQTPKHLITATGQRVTLRCSPRSGDLSVYWYQQSLDQGLQFLIQYYNGEERAKGNILERFSAQQFPDLHSELNLSSLELGDSALYFCASTHSGGLGGDTQYFGPGTRLTVL.

The rearrangement links TRBV6-1 to TRBJ1-5; D remains unclear. The CDR3 is 12 amino acids. Trimming cost V 7 bases and J 3 bases, with 7 bases left between them. Per the germline V gene, CDR1 is MNHNS and CDR2 is SASEGT. The CDR3 region is CASTPNNQPQHF. CDR3 DNA sequence: TGTGCCAGCACCCCTAACAATCAGCCCCAGCATTTT.

The chain links TRBV28 to TRBJ2-7; TRBD1 matches at 8 bases. V lost 6 bases and J lost 2; bases outside the gene matches: 9. CDR3 length equals 15 residues. Germline V gene data show CDR1 as MDHEN and CDR2 as SYDVKM. CDR3 sequence: CASRKTGAPPYEQYF. CDR3 in DNA: TGTGCCAGCAGAAAGACAGGGGCACCCCCCTACGAGCAGTACTTC.

This sequence joins TRBV7-9 and TRBJ2-1; 9 bases are a match to TRBD2. In germline, CDR1 is SEHNR, CDR2 FQNEAQ (reference sequence). V shed 1 base and J 2 bases; nucleotides not matched to a gene: 3. The CDR3 runs 16 residues. CDR3 residues: CASSLVLAGPYNEQFF. The CDR3 nucleotides read TGTGCCAGCAGCTTAGTACTAGCGGGTCCCTACAATGAGCAGTTCTTC.

V usage is TRBV5-1 and J usage is TRBJ1-2; a possible D gene is TRBD1 (5 bases). Germline V lookup: CDR1 SGHRS, CDR2 YFSETQ. V was trimmed by 9 bases and J by 5 bases, leaving 23 bases between them. The CDR3 sequence is 15 residues long. CDR3 nucleotides: TGCGCCAAACGCCTTACCAGGGAAATAGAGTATGGCTACACCTTC. This gives the protein CAKRLTREIEYGYTF.

The chain uses TRBV7-3 and TRBJ2-2; 12 bases agree with TRBD2. V was pared by 5 bases and J by 4 bases, with 2 bases of the junction left unmatched. The CDR3 has 15 amino acids. Per germline, CDR1 SGHTA and CDR2 FQGTGA. The CDR3 bases are TGTGCCAGCAGCCTGGGACTAGCGGGCACCGGGGAGCTGTTTTTT. This translates into CASSLGLAGTGELFF.

The chain links TRBV19 to TRBJ2-2; TRBD2 matches at 7 bases. The CDR3 has 15 residues. CDR1 is LNHDA and CDR2 is SQIVND in the germline V gene (reference sequence). V lost 7 bases and J lost 6; bases outside the gene matches: 11. The CDR3 loop reads CASTRTRSVPGELFF. In DNA, the CDR3 is TGTGCCAGTACTAGGACTAGGAGTGTTCCCGGGGAGCTGTTTTTT.

V and J are TRBV18 and TRBJ1-3, with a possible D match to TRBD1 (6 bases). Trimming removed 6 bases from V and 4 bases from J, with 16 bases in between. The CDR3 has 15 residues. From germline, CDR1 is KGHSH and CDR2 LQKENI. The CDR3 reads CASSPGGGEGNTIYF. Here the CDR3 DNA reads TGTGCCAGCTCCCCTGGTGGGGGCGAGGGAAACACCATATATTTT.

This chain links TRBV6-4 with TRBJ2-1; the D gene is possibly TRBD1 (5 bases). This CDR3 has 15 amino acids. V was cut by 0 bases and J by 6 bases, with 12 bases left in between. The V gene's germline CDR1 is MRHNA and CDR2 SNTAGT. The CDR3 DNA reads TGTGCCAGCAGTGACTCTTCTAGTGGGGCCAATGAGCAGTTCTTC. Protein product: CASSDSSSGANEQFF.

V and J are TRBV5-1 and TRBJ2-7; D perhaps matches TRBD2 (6 bases). Germline CDR1 reads SGHRS; CDR2 reads YFSETQ. Trimming removed 4 bases at V and 3 bases at J, with 17 bases between. The CDR3 extends over 15 amino acids. The CDR3 here is CASSPGPSEVYEQYF. The DNA for the CDR3 is TGCGCCAGCAGCCCGGGACCTAGCGAGGTCTACGAGCAGTACTTC.

The J gene is TRBJ1-1, the V gene TRBV11-3; 12 positions agree with TRBD1. Germline CDR1 SGHNT, CDR2 YENEEA. This CDR3 contains 16 residues. Losses at the gene ends were 5 bases for V and 7 bases for J; bases not matched to a gene: 11. The CDR3 here is CASSPPWDRGQDEAFF. The CDR3 nucleotides read TGTGCCAGCAGCCCCCCATGGGACAGGGGGCAGGATGAAGCTTTCTTT. The whole variable domain, filled in from reference TRBV11-3 and TRBJ1-1, reads EAGVVQSPRYKIIEKKQPVAFWCNPISGHNTLYWYLQNLGQGPELLIRYENEEAVDDSQLPKDRFSAERLKGVDSTLKIQPAELGDSAVYLCASSPPWDRGQDEAFFGQGTRLTVV.

The rearrangement links TRBV12-2 to TRBJ2-1; no DNA check was done on the table's D call, TRBD2. TRBV12-2 is tagged as a pseudogene. The CDR3 sequence is 15 residues long. This CDR3 reads CASRFGTSENNEQFF. The CDR3 coding sequence is TGTGCAAGTCGCTTCGGGACTAGCGAGAACAATGAGCAGTTCTTC.

The V and J genes are TRBV28 and TRBJ2-4; 7 nucleotides line up with TRBD1. Germline CDR1 MDHEN, CDR2 SYDVKM. The CDR3 runs 16 residues. Trimming at V came to 4 bases and at J to 0 bases, leaving 6 bases not matched to a gene. The CDR3, as DNA: TGTGCCAGCAGTTCGGTGGACAGGATAGCCAAAAACATTCAGTACTTC. Amino acid sequence: CASSSVDRIAKNIQYF.

The chain recombines TRBV27 with TRBJ2-5; 8 bases are a match to TRBD1. This CDR3 spans 16 amino acids. V gave up 5 bases and J gave up 1 base; unmatched junction bases: 9. Looked up from germline, CDR1 is MNHEY and CDR2 is SMNVEV (reference sequence). The CDR3 DNA sequence: TGTGCCAGCAGTCCCCAAATGACAGGGGCCCAAGAGACCCAGTACTTC. Residues: CASSPQMTGAQETQYF.

The chain employs TRBV7-6 and TRBJ1-4; 9 bases align to TRBD1. The germline V gene encodes CDR1 SGHVS and CDR2 FNYEAQ. The ends lost 5 bases at V and 3 bases at J; junction bases unmatched: 4. The CDR3 runs 15 residues. The CDR3: CASSPGTGPNEKLFF. CDR3 nucleotide sequence: TGTGCCAGCAGCCCTGGGACAGGGCCTAATGAAAAACTGTTTTTT.

This rearrangement joins TRBV27 to TRBJ1-4; D gene unclear. V was pared by 3 bases and J by 4 bases, with 9 bases between. Germline assignment: CDR1 MNHEY and CDR2 SMNVEV (reference sequence). CDR3 length: 14 amino acids. In DNA, the CDR3 is TGTGCCAGCAGTTTCACAGCCTATAATGAAAAACTGTTTTTT. Its translation: CASSFTAYNEKLFF.

This clone appeared a single time. The gene calls are TRBV6-5 and TRBJ1-2, with 7 positions matching TRBD1. The CDR3 contains 15 residues. The germline CDR1 and CDR2 sequences are MNHEY and SVGAGI. The V and J ends lost 0 bases and 4 bases, in that order; junction bases with no gene match: 5. This CDR3 is CASSYSETGSYGYTF. CDR3 DNA sequence: TGTGCCAGCAGTTACTCGGAGACAGGGAGCTATGGCTACACCTTC.

The chain employs TRBV7-9 and TRBJ1-1; D gene uncertain. The CDR3 spans 14 residues. V lost 2 bases, J lost 5 bases, and 12 bases lay in between. Germline CDR1 SEHNR, CDR2 FQNEAQ (reference sequence). The DNA of the CDR3 is TGTGCCAGCAGCTTAAGTCTGTCGGAGACTGAAGCTTTCTTT. It specifies CASSLSLSETEAFF.

This rearrangement joins TRBV5-1 to TRBJ2-6; no reliable D call. This CDR3 region has 18 residues. The V end was cut by 0 bases, the J end by 1 base, with 14 bases between. Germline assignment: CDR1 SGHRS and CDR2 YFSETQ. CDR3 in amino acids: CASSLVLKPSSGANVLTF. In DNA form, the CDR3 reads TGCGCCAGCAGCTTGGTTCTTAAGCCTAGTTCTGGGGCCAACGTCCTGACTTTC.

The V and J genes are TRBV28 and TRBJ2-7; 11 bases fit TRBD1. There are 15 residues in the CDR3. V was clipped by 6 bases and J by 1 base; unmatched bases: 5. Germline V gene lookup returns CDR1 MDHEN and CDR2 SYDVKM. CDR3 DNA: TGTGCCAGCAGGCCTGGACAGGGGGCGTCCTACGAGCAGTACTTC. As protein: CASRPGQGASYEQYF.

This chain joins TRBV23-1 and TRBJ2-1; TRBD2 matches 10 bases. TRBV23-1 is noted as an ORF with a role that remains uncertain. The CDR3 is 16 residues long. J gave up 8 bases and V 1 base, and 8 bases lay outside the gene matches. CDR3 sequence: CASSQLIAGGGDEQFF. In nucleotides, the CDR3 is TGCGCCAGCAGTCAATTGATAGCGGGAGGAGGTGATGAGCAGTTCTTC.

The chain employs TRBV28 and TRBJ2-7; 7 bases align to TRBD1. Per germline, CDR1 MDHEN and CDR2 SYDVKM. This CDR3 region has 13 residues. V lost 8 bases, J lost 2 bases, and 6 bases stayed unmatched. The CDR3 region is CASGRDRPYEQYF. CDR3 DNA: TGTGCCAGCGGACGGGACAGACCCTACGAGCAGTACTTC.

The chain recombines TRBV10-3 with TRBJ2-1, with TRBD1 matching 7 bases. The CDR3 runs 19 residues. Germline trimming cut 6 bases from V and 7 bases from J; bases unmatched to any gene: 24. The germline CDR1 and CDR2 sequences are ENHRY and SYGVKD. This CDR3 reads CAIRTGIKKSQRRRNEQFF. The CDR3 DNA follows: TGTGCCATCAGGACAGGGATAAAGAAATCCCAGCGGAGGAGGAATGAGCAGTTCTTC.

The chain couples TRBV7-3 to TRBJ2-1; D unresolved. Trimming pared 2 bases from V and 6 bases from J, leaving 14 bases between. Germline V CDR1 and CDR2: SGHTA, FQGTGA. The CDR3 spans 15 residues. In nucleotides, the CDR3 is TGTGCCAGCAGCTTAGAGAGACTCGTGGGCAATGAGCAGTTCTTC. This codes for CASSLERLVGNEQFF.

This chain links TRBV18 with TRBJ2-1; TRBD2 matches 7 bases. The CDR3 has 14 residues. Per the germline V gene, CDR1 is KGHSH and CDR2 is LQKENI. Germline trimming cut 5 bases from V and 2 bases from J; bases unmatched to any gene: 3. The CDR3 DNA reads TGTGCCAGCTCAACGGGACTAACCTACAATGAGCAGTTCTTC. Its protein product is CASSTGLTYNEQFF.